The next 27 T cell receptor beta chains were all read from a single sample in a study of CD8+ T cells in alopecia areata. RNA extraction and reverse transcription yielded cDNA as sequencing template. Measured with immunoSEQ multiplex PCR; TCRdb has only the in-frame clones, and not every one. The repertoire holds some 120,000 clones, with 45% to 50% as singletons. The sequencing input was NKG2D-low CD8+ T cells sorted from blood. Every receptor here comes from a human donor with alopecia areata.

The gene calls are TRBV29-1 and TRBJ2-7, with 8 nucleotides matching TRBD1. This CDR3 spans 15 amino acids. The V segment lost 1 base and the J segment 2 bases; nucleotides outside the gene matches: 7. Germline CDR1 is SQVTM and CDR2 is ANQGSEA. CDR3 nucleotides: TGCAGCGTTGAAGGGGGGACAGGTTCGCCCTACGAGCAGTACTTC. This translates into CSVEGGTGSPYEQYF.

This chain uses TRBV27 with TRBJ1-5; D is undetermined. The CDR3 spans 13 residues. V lost 6 bases and J lost 6, with 12 bases in between. Germline CDR1 reads MNHEY; CDR2 reads SMNVEV (reference sequence). The CDR3 loop is CASSLRGLQPQHF. The CDR3 region has the DNA TGTGCCAGCAGCCTCCGTGGCCTTCAGCCCCAGCATTTT.

This clone was recorded only once. This chain joins TRBV27 and TRBJ2-5; 9 positions match TRBD2. The germline V gene has CDR1 MNHEY and CDR2 SMNVEV (reference sequence). CDR3 length equals 14 residues. After removal of 5 bases from V and 5 bases from J, the junction contained 6 bases not matched to a gene. As DNA, the CDR3 is TGTGCCAGCAGTCTTAGCGGGAGATGGGAGACCCAGTACTTC. It codes for CASSLSGRWETQYF.

V gene TRBV2 combines with J gene TRBJ2-1; weak D call: TRBD1 (6 bases). Germline V gene data show CDR1 as SNHLY and CDR2 as FYNNEI. This CDR3 has 15 amino acids. The ends were cut back, 3 bases at V and 2 bases at J, with 11 bases in the middle. The CDR3 bases are TGTGCCAGCAGTGATAGTGGGGGCGCCTACAATGAGCAGTTCTTC. Translated: CASSDSGGAYNEQFF.

The chain links TRBV6-6 to TRBJ2-5, with D unclear. The CDR3 has 12 residues. V shed 7 bases and J shed 4 bases, with 10 bases lying between them. The germline CDR1 and CDR2 sequences are MNHNY and SVGAGI (reference sequence). The CDR3 region has the DNA TGTGCCAGCAACCGTGCCGGAGAGACCCAGTACTTC. It yields the protein CASNRAGETQYF.

Only a few counts were recorded for this clone. V is TRBV28 and J is TRBJ1-2, with a tentative D call TRBD1 (6 bases). Germline V gene sequence: CDR1 MDHEN, CDR2 SYDVKM. The CDR3 has 13 residues. V was clipped by 2 bases and J by 6 bases, with 10 bases between them. CDR3 bases: TGTGCCAGCAGTTTAACAGGGATTGATGGCTACACCTTC. As protein: CASSLTGIDGYTF.

This clone was observed a few times. CDR3 nucleotides: TGCAGCGTTCGGACGGATCCTAACTATGGCTACACCTTC. Translation gives CSVRTDPNYGYTF. This chain connects TRBV29-1 to TRBJ1-2, with D hard to call. The CDR3 spans 13 residues. Germline V gives CDR1 SQVTM, CDR2 ANQGSEA. The V end lost 5 bases, the J end lost 0 bases, and 10 bases lay between the germline ends. Full variable domain (outside the CDR3, taken from reference TRBV29-1 and TRBJ1-2): SAVISQKPSRDICQRGTSLTIQCQVDSQVTMMFWYRQQPGQSLTLIATANQGSEATYESGFVIDKFPISRPNLTFSTLTVSNMSPEDSSIYLCSVRTDPNYGYTFGSGTRLTVV.

Notes on this clone: At one of its ends the junction is not consistent with the germline gene, which may arise from a read error. The rearrangement joins TRBV27 to TRBJ2-3; 9 nucleotides line up with TRBD2. This CDR3 spans 12 amino acids. Germline V lookup: CDR1 MNHEY, CDR2 SMNVEV (reference sequence). CDR3: CASSFVAGEPRF. The DNA of the CDR3 is TGTGCCAGCAGTTTTGTAGCGGGAGAACCCCGTTTT.

This clone was counted a few times. The rearrangement links TRBV18 to TRBJ2-1, with D perhaps matching TRBD1 (6 bases). Germline V gene sequence: CDR1 KGHSH, CDR2 LQKENI. This CDR3 has 13 residues. V gave up 6 bases and J gave up 7 bases, with 13 bases separating them. This chain's CDR3 is CASSRDTGNEQFF. Here the CDR3 DNA reads TGTGCCAGCTCGCGCGACACAGGGAATGAGCAGTTCTTC. Full variable domain (outside the CDR3, taken from reference TRBV18 and TRBJ2-1): NAGVMQNPRHLVRRRGQEARLRCSPMKGHSHVYWYRQLPEEGLKFMVYLQKENIIDESGMPKERFSAEFPKEGPSILRIQQVVRGDSAAYFCASSRDTGNEQFFGPGTRLTVL.

This chain joins TRBV28 and TRBJ1-2; TRBD1 aligns across 8 bases. CDR1 is MDHEN and CDR2 is SYDVKM in the germline V gene. With V trimmed by 3 bases and J by 1 base, 1 base remained unmatched. The CDR3 consists of 14 residues. In DNA, the CDR3 is TGTGCCAGCAGTTTCGACAGGGGTAACTATGGCTACACCTTC. Protein product: CASSFDRGNYGYTF.

This clone turned up a few times. The CDR3, as DNA: TGTGCCAGCAGCCCTTCCGGGACAGGGGGCGCCTGGGAGACCCAGTACTTC. Encoded protein: CASSPSGTGGAWETQYF. The rearrangement uses TRBV2 and TRBJ2-5, with TRBD1 matching over 12 bases. J gave up 5 bases and V 6 bases, and 13 bases lay outside the gene matches. The CDR3 has 17 residues. The germline CDR1 and CDR2 sequences are SNHLY and FYNNEI.

Worth noting for this clone: Additional DNA sequences in this sample encode the identical CDR3. The chain employs TRBV29-1 and TRBJ1-1; 9 nucleotides line up with TRBD1. J gave up 6 bases and V 6 bases, and 5 bases lay outside the gene matches. Germline CDR1 reads SQVTM; CDR2 reads ANQGSEA. The CDR3 totals 12 residues. CDR3 DNA: TGCAGCGTGGGGACAGGGAGCGCTGAAGCTTTCTTT. This sequence encodes CSVGTGSAEAFF. Full variable domain (remainder filled in from reference TRBV29-1 and TRBJ1-1): SAVISQKPSRDICQRGTSLTIQCQVDSQVTMMFWYRQQPGQSLTLIATANQGSEATYESGFVIDKFPISRPNLTFSTLTVSNMSPEDSSIYLCSVGTGSAEAFFGQGTRLTVV.

This clone was counted only a few times. V gene TRBV29-1 combines with J gene TRBJ2-7; no clear D. This CDR3 is 12 amino acids long. Germline V gene data show CDR1 as SQVTM and CDR2 as ANQGSEA. Between the trimmed V and J ends, which lost 3 bases and 6 bases, there was a span of 12 bases. The CDR3 DNA is TGCAGCGTTGAGGGCGCAAGGTTCGAGCAGTACTTC. This sequence encodes CSVEGARFEQYF.

The chain recombines TRBV29-1 with TRBJ2-1, with D unresolved. Trimming shortened V by 0 bases and J by 5 bases, and 8 bases separated the two germline ends. The CDR3 is made up of 13 amino acids. Looked up from germline, CDR1 is SQVTM and CDR2 is ANQGSEA. CDR3 in amino acids: CSVEDLRNNEQFF. In nucleotides, the CDR3 is TGCAGCGTTGAAGACCTCAGGAACAATGAGCAGTTCTTC.

This clone was observed a few times. Other DNA sequences in this specimen translate into the identical CDR3. The rearrangement uses TRBV29-1 and TRBJ2-7, with TRBD1 as a possible D gene (5 bases). V was shortened by 4 bases and J by 1 base, with 8 bases between the two germline ends. The CDR3 is 12 residues long. Germline V gene data show CDR1 as SQVTM and CDR2 as ANQGSEA. CDR3 amino acids: CSVGDSSYEQYF. CDR3 coding DNA: TGCAGCGTTGGAGACAGTTCCTACGAGCAGTACTTC.

This clone has just a few counts. The genes are TRBV29-1 and TRBJ2-7; TRBD2 might be the D (6 bases). Between the trimmed V and J ends, which lost 1 base and 6 bases, there was a span of 22 bases. CDR3 size: 16 residues. The germline V gene has CDR1 SQVTM and CDR2 ANQGSEA. This CDR3 reads CSVEAQKFGSGFEQYF. For the CDR3, the DNA is TGCAGCGTTGAAGCCCAGAAGTTTGGCAGCGGGTTCGAGCAGTACTTC.

The rearrangement uses TRBV10-3 and TRBJ2-1, with TRBD1 identical over 9 bases. Trimming cost V 3 bases and J 5 bases; bases outside gene matches: 11. In germline, CDR1 is ENHRY, CDR2 SYGVKD. CDR3 length: 17 amino acids. The CDR3 sequence: CAISDFEQGAPDNEQFF. The CDR3 DNA is TGTGCCATCAGTGATTTCGAACAGGGGGCGCCGGACAATGAGCAGTTCTTC.

The rearrangement links TRBV29-1 to TRBJ1-2; D might be TRBD1 (6 bases). Trimming took 5 bases from V and 6 from J, leaving 19 bases between them. CDR3 size: 14 residues. Per germline, CDR1 SQVTM and CDR2 ANQGSEA. CDR3 loop: CSVLTGSIRDGYTF. DNA of the CDR3: TGCAGCGTTTTAACAGGGAGCATTCGGGATGGCTACACCTTC. Filled out from reference TRBV29-1 and TRBJ1-2, the complete variable domain reads SAVISQKPSRDICQRGTSLTIQCQVDSQVTMMFWYRQQPGQSLTLIATANQGSEATYESGFVIDKFPISRPNLTFSTLTVSNMSPEDSSIYLCSVLTGSIRDGYTFGSGTRLTVV.

A few counts support this clone. The chain employs TRBV29-1 and TRBJ2-7, with a weak D call TRBD1 (5 bases). The CDR3 is made up of 14 amino acids. Germline assignment: CDR1 SQVTM and CDR2 ANQGSEA. The V end lost 7 bases, the J end lost 3 bases, and 19 bases lay between the germline ends. The CDR3 spells CSASGRKGNYEQYF. CDR3 DNA: TGCAGCGCCTCAGGGCGAAAGGGTAACTACGAGCAGTACTTC.

CDR3 in amino acids: CASSQEGDVGAGVAQETQYF. The CDR3 DNA sequence: TGTGCCAGCAGCCAAGAGGGAGATGTGGGAGCGGGAGTCGCGCAAGAGACCCAGTACTTC. The J gene is TRBJ2-5, the V gene TRBV14; 8 bases match TRBD2. The CDR3 is 20 amino acids. The germline gives CDR1 SGHDN, CDR2 FVKESK. V was clipped by 0 bases and J by 2 bases; unmatched bases: 17.

As for this clone: The sample contains more than one DNA sequence encoding this CDR3. V is TRBV29-1 and J is TRBJ1-2; D is unresolved. The CDR3 sequence is 10 residues long. Deletions cut 3 bases from V and 8 bases from J, with 7 bases between. Germline lookup yields CDR1 SQVTM and CDR2 ANQGSEA. CDR3 bases: TGCAGCGTTGAGGGGAACGGCTACACCTTC. This encodes CSVEGNGYTF.

V usage is TRBV11-2 and J usage is TRBJ2-5; D may be TRBD2 (5 bases). CDR3 size: 13 residues. In germline, CDR1 is SGHAT, CDR2 FQNNGV. Trimming removed 5 bases from V and 1 base from J, with 8 bases in between. For the CDR3, the DNA is TGTGCCAGCAGCCGGGAAGCCCAAGAGACCCAGTACTTC. Translation: CASSREAQETQYF.

The chain links TRBV29-1 to TRBJ2-1, with unresolved D. The V gene lost 0 bases and the J gene lost 6 bases, with 12 bases spanning the gap. From germline, CDR1 is SQVTM and CDR2 ANQGSEA. This CDR3 comprises 14 residues. Here the CDR3 reads CSVEDQRISNEQFF. The CDR3 DNA sequence: TGCAGCGTTGAAGATCAGCGCATCTCCAATGAGCAGTTCTTC.

This chain connects TRBV29-1 to TRBJ1-2; D possibly corresponds to TRBD1 (5 bases). Trimming left V 4 bases short and J 5 bases short, with 14 bases between. CDR3 length: 13 amino acids. Germline-derived CDR1 and CDR2 are SQVTM and ANQGSEA. CDR3 DNA sequence: TGCAGCGTTGGGCCGGTCGGGGGATATGGCTACACCTTC. Its protein product is CSVGPVGGYGYTF.

V usage is TRBV7-9 and J usage is TRBJ1-1; no firm D call. Germline values: CDR1 SEHNR, CDR2 FQNEAQ (reference sequence). The CDR3 is 12 residues long. The V end lost 1 base, the J end lost 5 bases, and 5 bases lay between the germline ends. The CDR3 reads CASSLVVTEAFF. Written as DNA, the CDR3 is TGTGCCAGCAGCTTAGTGGTTACTGAAGCTTTCTTT.

V and J are TRBV27 and TRBJ2-7, with D perhaps being TRBD1 or TRBD2 (5 bases each). V gave up 9 bases and J gave up 2 bases, with 11 bases separating them. The CDR3 sequence is 12 residues long. The germline V gene has CDR1 MNHEY and CDR2 SMNVEV (reference sequence). The CDR3 sequence: CASRDGAYEQYF. The CDR3 region has the DNA TGTGCCAGTCGGGACGGCGCCTACGAGCAGTACTTC.

This clone was detected once. V gene TRBV7-8 combines with J gene TRBJ2-3; a possible D gene is TRBD1 (5 bases). The CDR3 consists of 16 residues. Germline-derived CDR1 and CDR2 are SGHVS and FQNEAQ. V lost 5 bases and J lost 0, with 15 bases in between. The CDR3 DNA reads TGTGCCAGCAGCATTTGGGAAGCAGGGAGCACAGATACGCAGTATTTT. This codes for CASSIWEAGSTDTQYF. Using reference TRBV7-8 and TRBJ2-3 for the parts outside the CDR3, the full variable domain is GAGVSQSPRYKVAKRGQDVALRCDPISGHVSLFWYQQALGQGPEFLTYFQNEAQLDKSGLPSDRFFAERPEGSVSTLKIQRTQQEDSAVYLCASSIWEAGSTDTQYFGPGTRLTVL.